This T cell receptor (beta chain) was recovered during a study of T cell changes during pregnancy in multiple sclerosis. TCRdb keeps only in-frame clones here, not all; method: immunoSEQ multiplex PCR. The data contain approximately 80,000 clones, just under 95% of them singletons. Germline V CDR1 and CDR2: SEHNR, FQNEAQ (reference sequence). The CDR3 is 14 residues long. V gave up 6 bases and J gave up 8 bases; unmatched junction bases: 11. This clone was seen only a few times. The starting material was peripheral blood, obtained in the second trimester of pregnancy. This TCR was sampled from a female donor in good health, enrolled as a control in a pregnancy study. The chain recombines TRBV7-9 with TRBJ1-2; 8 bases are a match to TRBD1. DNA of the CDR3: TGTGCCAGCAGTCTTAAGGCGACAGGGGCCGGCTACACCTTC. Protein: CASSLKATGAGYTF.